The following is a T cell receptor (beta chain) sequence with its context. Its antigen is unknown. One base away lies a much larger clone, so this may be a sequencing read error. Germline V gives CDR1 KGHDR, CDR2 SFDVKD. Between the trimmed V and J ends, which lost 4 bases and 8 bases, there was a span of 10 bases. CDR3 size: 12 residues. Study-wide findings and caveats: Greatest tumor Treg TCR overlap was with tumor naive CD4+ cells. Tumor memory CD4+ T cell TCR gene usage clustered with blood and lymph node memory CD4+ cells and lymph node naive CD4+ cells.

Semi-nested PCR with Nested Universal Primer A followed constant-region reverse priming of full-length variable regions. Each CDR3 protein gets one entry after TCRdb re-called the 5' RACE reads with MiXCR. Found here are tens of thousands of distinct CDR3 sequences, approximately 27% of them singletons; the top ten hold about 3.7%. What was sequenced was naive CD4+ T cells sorted from a lymph node. Described subset: naive CD4+ T cells, CD4+CD45RA+CD25-. The TCR was taken from a female donor with breast cancer. V usage is TRBV24-1 and J usage is TRBJ1-2; D uncertain. CDR3 bases: TGTGCCACCAGTGACGAGGGAATAGGCTACACCTTC. It translates to CATSDEGIGYTF.